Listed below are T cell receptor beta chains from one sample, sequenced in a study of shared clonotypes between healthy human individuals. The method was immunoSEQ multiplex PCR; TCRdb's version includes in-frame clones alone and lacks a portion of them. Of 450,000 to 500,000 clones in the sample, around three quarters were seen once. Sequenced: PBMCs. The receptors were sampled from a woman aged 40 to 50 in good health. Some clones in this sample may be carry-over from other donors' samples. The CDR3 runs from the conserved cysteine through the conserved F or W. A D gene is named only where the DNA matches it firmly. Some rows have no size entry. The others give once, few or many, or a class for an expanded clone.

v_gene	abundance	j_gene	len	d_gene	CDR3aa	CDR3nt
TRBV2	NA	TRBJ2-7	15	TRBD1	CASSQTGGISYEQYF	TGTGCCAGCAGTCAAACAGGGGGGATCTCCTACGAGCAGTACTTC
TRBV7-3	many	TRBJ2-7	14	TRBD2	CARGPAGRGYEQYF	TGTGCCCGGGGCCCGGCCGGGAGGGGCTACGAGCAGTACTTC
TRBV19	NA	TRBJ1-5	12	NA	CASSTPRAPINF	TGTGCCAGTAGTACCCCCCGCGCACCGATAAATTTT
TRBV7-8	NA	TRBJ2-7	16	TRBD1	CASSPRGGTGVSEQYF	TGTGCCAGCAGCCCCAGGGGGGGGACAGGGGTTAGCGAGCAGTACTTC
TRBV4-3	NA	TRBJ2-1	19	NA	CASSQEGPRDSLSGYEQFF	TGCGCCAGCAGCCAAGAAGGGCCACGCGATTCCCTGAGTGGGTATGAGCAGTTCTTC
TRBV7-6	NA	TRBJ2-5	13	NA	CASSLGRAETQYF	TGTGCCAGCAGCTTAGGGAGGGCAGAGACCCAGTACTTC
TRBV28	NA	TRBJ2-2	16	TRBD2	CASRPTSGRAPGELFF	TGTGCCAGCAGGCCGACTAGCGGGAGGGCCCCCGGGGAGCTGTTTTTT
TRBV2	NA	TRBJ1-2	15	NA	CASSARLAVINGYTF	TGTGCCAGCAGTGCACGTCTGGCAGTGATTAATGGCTACACCTTC
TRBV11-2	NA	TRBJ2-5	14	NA	CASSLDPGRETQYF	TGTGCCAGCAGCTTAGATCCAGGAAGGGAGACCCAGTACTTC
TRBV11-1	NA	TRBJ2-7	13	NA	CASPGGQGYEQYF	TGTGCCAGCCCCGGGGGGCAGGGCTACGAGCAGTACTTC
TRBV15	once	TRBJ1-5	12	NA	CATGRVGQPQHF	TGTGCCACCGGGCGGGTTGGCCAGCCCCAGCATTTT
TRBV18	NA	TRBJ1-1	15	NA	CASSPPFSRDTEAFF	TGTGCCAGCTCACCACCGTTTTCCAGGGACACTGAAGCTTTCTTT
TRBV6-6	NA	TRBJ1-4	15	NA	CASSSGARSNEKLFF	TGTGCCAGCAGTTCCGGGGCCCGAAGTAATGAAAAACTGTTTTTT
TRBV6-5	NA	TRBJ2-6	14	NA	CASSSGSGANVLTF	TGTGCCAGCAGTTCGGGATCTGGGGCCAACGTCCTGACTTTC
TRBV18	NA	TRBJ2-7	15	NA	CASSAGQGSFNEQYF	TGTGCCAGCTCCGCGGGCCAGGGCAGTTTTAACGAGCAGTACTTC
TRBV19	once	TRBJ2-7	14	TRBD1	CASTPSQGAYEQYF	TGTGCCAGTACCCCATCACAGGGGGCCTACGAGCAGTACTTC
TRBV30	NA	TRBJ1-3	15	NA	CAWSPGGLEGNTIYF	TGTGCCTGGAGTCCGGGGGGGCTTGAAGGAAACACCATATATTTT
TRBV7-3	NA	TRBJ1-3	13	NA	CASSPSSGNTIYF	TGTGCCAGCAGCCCCAGTTCTGGAAACACCATATATTTT
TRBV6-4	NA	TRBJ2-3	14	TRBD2	CASSVSGGTDTQYF	TGTGCCAGCAGTGTATCGGGGGGAACAGATACGCAGTATTTT
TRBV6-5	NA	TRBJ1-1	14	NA	CASSPPGAGLGAFF	TGTGCCAGCAGCCCCCCGGGTGCAGGCCTCGGAGCTTTCTTT
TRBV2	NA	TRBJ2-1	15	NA	CASSPQGGSYNEQFF	TGTGCCAGCAGTCCTCAGGGGGGGTCCTACAATGAGCAGTTCTTC
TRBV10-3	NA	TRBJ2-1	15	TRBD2	CAISVSGEGYNEQFF	TGTGCCATCAGTGTGTCCGGGGAGGGCTACAATGAGCAGTTCTTC
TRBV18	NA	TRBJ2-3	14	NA	CASSSGTSTDTQYF	TGTGCCAGCTCCTCCGGGACTAGCACAGATACGCAGTATTTT
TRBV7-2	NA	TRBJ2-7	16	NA	CASSSTKTGSLGEQYF	TGTGCCAGCAGCTCCACAAAAACAGGGAGTCTAGGGGAGCAGTACTTC
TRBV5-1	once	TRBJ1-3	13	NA	CASSTGIGNTIYF	TGCGCCAGCAGTACAGGGATCGGAAACACCATATATTTT
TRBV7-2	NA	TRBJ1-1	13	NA	CASRPDTRYEAFF	TGTGCCAGCAGGCCAGACACTCGATATGAAGCTTTCTTT
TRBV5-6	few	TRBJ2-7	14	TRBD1	CASSPGQGSYEQYF	TGTGCCAGCAGCCCCGGACAGGGGTCCTACGAGCAGTACTTC
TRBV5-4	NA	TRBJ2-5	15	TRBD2	CASSTRLAGGETQYF	TGTGCCAGCAGCACCCGACTAGCGGGAGGGGAGACCCAGTACTTC
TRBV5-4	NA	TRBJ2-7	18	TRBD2	CASSRGGLAGGGMVEQYF	TGTGCCAGCAGTCGTGGGGGACTAGCGGGAGGGGGTATGGTCGAGCAGTACTTC
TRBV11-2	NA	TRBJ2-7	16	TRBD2	CASSLLGGLLVYEQYF	TGTGCCAGCAGCTTACTCGGGGGACTACTGGTTTACGAGCAGTACTTC
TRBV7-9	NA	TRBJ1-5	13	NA	CASSLVGQGPQHF	TGTGCCAGCAGCTTAGTCGGCCAGGGGCCCCAGCATTTT
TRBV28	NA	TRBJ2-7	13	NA	CASSSGQDYEQYF	TGTGCCAGCAGTTCGGGGCAGGACTACGAGCAGTACTTC
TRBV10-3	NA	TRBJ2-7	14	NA	CAISSRQDSYEQCF	TGTGCCATCAGTTCCAGACAGGACTCCTACGAGCAGTGCTTC
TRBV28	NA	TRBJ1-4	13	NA	CASTRHRAEKLFF	TGTGCCAGCACCCGGCACAGGGCAGAAAAACTGTTTTTT
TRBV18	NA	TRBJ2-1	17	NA	CASSPLIGLSTNNEQFF	TGTGCCAGCTCACCACTGATCGGGCTGAGCACCAACAATGAGCAGTTCTTC
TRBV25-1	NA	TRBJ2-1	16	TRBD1	CASSDTLRTGYNEQFF	TGTGCCAGCAGTGATACATTAAGGACAGGCTACAATGAGCAGTTCTTC
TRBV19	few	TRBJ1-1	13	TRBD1	CASGDRDNTEAFF	TGTGCCAGCGGGGACAGGGACAACACTGAAGCTTTCTTT
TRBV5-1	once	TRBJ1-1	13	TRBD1	CASSLNRGTEAFF	TGCGCCAGCAGCTTAAACAGGGGAACTGAAGCTTTCTTT
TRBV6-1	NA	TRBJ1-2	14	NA	CASTTSNTNYGYTF	TGTGCCAGCACCACAAGCAACACTAACTATGGCTACACCTTC
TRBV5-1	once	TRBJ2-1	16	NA	CASSLERLGDRNEQFF	TGCGCCAGCAGCTTGGAACGACTAGGGGATAGAAATGAGCAGTTCTTC
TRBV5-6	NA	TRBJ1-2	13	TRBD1	CASSYGQGYGYTF	TGTGCCAGCAGTTATGGACAGGGCTATGGCTACACCTTC
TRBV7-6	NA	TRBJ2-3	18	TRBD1	CASSLAPDRGLGADTQYF	TGTGCCAGCAGCTTAGCACCGGACAGGGGGCTTGGCGCAGATACGCAGTATTTT
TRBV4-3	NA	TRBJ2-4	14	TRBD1	CASSQTTGLAIQYF	TGCGCCAGCAGCCAAACGACAGGGTTGGCCATTCAGTACTTC
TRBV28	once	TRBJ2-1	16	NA	CASSFAQGGAYNEQFF	TGTGCCAGCAGTTTTGCGCAGGGGGGGGCATACAATGAGCAGTTCTTC
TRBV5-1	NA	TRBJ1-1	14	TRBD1	CASSGTGANTEAFF	TGCGCCAGCAGCGGGACAGGCGCGAACACTGAAGCTTTCTTT